This T cell receptor beta chain was profiled in a study of T cells in Graves' hyperthyroidism and ophthalmopathy. Broader study findings: Before onset, by a median of approximately 5.9 months, the model predicted ophthalmopathy. Researchers report that a 13 V-J model separated ophthalmopathy from stable hyperthyroidism.

This CDR3 is built from 14 residues. Unmatched junction bases numbered 3, after V lost 1 base and J lost 3 bases. In germline, CDR1 is GTSNPN, CDR2 SVGIG (reference sequence). The sample holds a few counts of this clonotype. Its antigen is as yet unknown. Extraction of PBMCs used more than 8.5 ml of fresh peripheral blood. The source material, RNA transcripts, was used to amplify TCR beta CDR3 regions. The TCR CDR3 first-round RT-PCR relied on the HTBI primer set. TCRdb re-derived calls from the multiplex PCR reads in MiXCR, one entry per CDR3 protein. Of 490,000 or so distinct CDR3 sequences in the sample, approximately 22% were seen once.

This TCR was recovered from a woman between 65 and 79 years old with Graves' ophthalmopathy. Source material: blood. The chain uses TRBV30 and TRBJ2-1, with TRBD2 identical over 7 bases. This chain's CDR3 is CAWSGLAVYNEQFF. The DNA of the CDR3 is TGTGCCTGGAGTGGGCTAGCGGTCTACAATGAGCAGTTCTTC.